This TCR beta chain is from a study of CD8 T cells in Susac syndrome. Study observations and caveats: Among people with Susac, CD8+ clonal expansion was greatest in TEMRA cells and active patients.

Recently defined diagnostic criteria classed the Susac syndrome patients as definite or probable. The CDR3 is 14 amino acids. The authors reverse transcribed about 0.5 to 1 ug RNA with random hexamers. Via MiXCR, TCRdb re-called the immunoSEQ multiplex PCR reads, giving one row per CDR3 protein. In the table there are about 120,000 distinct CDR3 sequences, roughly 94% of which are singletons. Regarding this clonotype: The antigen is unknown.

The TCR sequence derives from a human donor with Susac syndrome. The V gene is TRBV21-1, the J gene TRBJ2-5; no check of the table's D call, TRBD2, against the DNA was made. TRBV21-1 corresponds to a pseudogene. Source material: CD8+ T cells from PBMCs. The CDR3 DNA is TGTGCCAGCAGCAAGTCTGGAGGATCCGAGACCCAGTACTTC. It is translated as CASSKSGGSETQYF.